These 24 T cell receptor beta chains were sequenced from one sample in a study of blood T cell repertoires in COVID-19. The assay was immunoSEQ multiplex PCR, and TCRdb's table has in-frame clones only and misses some. The sample yields roughly 180,000 clones, 70% to 90% seen once. The sequenced sample consisted of peripheral blood. These receptor sequences come from a woman aged 45-65 years with COVID-19, enrolled during active disease.

CDR3 sequence (DNA): TGCGCCAGCAGCTTGGAACAGGACTACGAGCAGTACTTC. Translated, it gives CASSLEQDYEQYF. The V call is TRBV5-1, the J call TRBJ2-7; weak D call: TRBD1 (5 bases). Germline-derived CDR1 and CDR2 are SGHRS and YFSETQ. V lost 0 bases, J lost 3 bases, and 7 bases lay in between. The CDR3 extends over 13 amino acids.

The V gene is TRBV19, the J gene TRBJ1-5, with TRBD1 matching 8 bases. The V gene end was trimmed by 4 bases and the J gene end by 4 bases; junction bases not matched to a gene: 6. CDR1 is LNHDA and CDR2 is SQIVND in the germline V gene (reference sequence). The length of the CDR3 is 15 residues. The CDR3 sequence: CASSRQGAQNQPQHF. Here the CDR3 DNA reads TGTGCCAGTAGTAGGCAGGGGGCACAAAATCAGCCCCAGCATTTT.

This chain joins TRBV15 and TRBJ1-1; D is perhaps TRBD1 (6 bases). The CDR3 is made up of 15 amino acids. V lost 1 base and J lost 1, with 10 bases in between. Germline-derived CDR1 and CDR2 are LNHNV and YYDKDF (reference sequence). The DNA for the CDR3 is TGTGCCACCAGCAGAGTGGTGGACAGGAACACTGAAGCTTTCTTT. The encoded protein is CATSRVVDRNTEAFF.

The chain uses TRBV27 and TRBJ1-5, with 9 bases that match TRBD1. The V gene end was trimmed by 5 bases and the J gene end by 5 bases; junction bases not matched to a gene: 7. This CDR3 is built from 15 residues. Germline V gene data show CDR1 as MNHEY and CDR2 as SMNVEV (reference sequence). The chain's CDR3 is CASSPATGGDQPQHF. The CDR3 DNA sequence: TGTGCCAGCAGTCCCGCGACAGGGGGAGATCAGCCCCAGCATTTT.

This clone appeared a few times. This sequence joins TRBV11-3 and TRBJ1-4; weak D call: TRBD1 (5 bases). V gave up 3 bases and J gave up 5 bases, with 10 bases separating them. The V gene's germline CDR1 is SGHNT and CDR2 YENEEA. The CDR3 runs 14 residues. The CDR3 reads CASSFLQGNEKLFF. CDR3 coding DNA: TGTGCCAGCAGCTTTCTCCAGGGCAATGAAAAACTGTTTTTT. The variable domain in full, with the rest retrieved from reference TRBV11-3 and TRBJ1-4, is EAGVVQSPRYKIIEKKQPVAFWCNPISGHNTLYWYLQNLGQGPELLIRYENEEAVDDSQLPKDRFSAERLKGVDSTLKIQPAELGDSAVYLCASSFLQGNEKLFFGSGTQLSVL.

The chain links TRBV27 to TRBJ1-4; 12 nucleotides line up with TRBD1. CDR3 size: 17 residues. Germline assignment: CDR1 MNHEY and CDR2 SMNVEV (reference sequence). Trimming took 6 bases from V and 8 from J; bases not matched to a gene: 13. The CDR3 region has the DNA TGTGCCAGCAGAGAAACGGGACAGGGGGCCTGGCGGGAAAAACTGTTTTTT. Translated, it gives CASRETGQGAWREKLFF.

V gene TRBV19 combines with J gene TRBJ2-7; 7 bases line up with TRBD1. CDR1 is LNHDA, CDR2 SQIVND, per germline (reference sequence). V shed 5 bases, J shed 2 bases, and the junction held 6 bases outside the gene matches. This CDR3 region has 14 residues. The CDR3 is CASSAGQETYEQYF. Here the CDR3 DNA reads TGTGCCAGTAGTGCCGGACAGGAGACCTACGAGCAGTACTTC.

The rearrangement links TRBV28 to TRBJ2-3; D is uncertain. Germline-derived CDR1 and CDR2 are MDHEN and SYDVKM. Trimming removed 8 bases at V and 0 bases at J, with 12 bases between. The CDR3 is 14 residues long. CDR3 sequence (DNA): TGTGCCAGCTGTGTCCCCGGGAGCACAGATACGCAGTATTTT. Its protein is CASCVPGSTDTQYF.

The chain joins TRBV11-2 to TRBJ1-5, with 8 nucleotides matching TRBD1. With 1 base clipped from V and 0 bases from J, the junction kept 2 bases outside the gene matches. This CDR3 region has 16 residues. Germline V gene data show CDR1 as SGHAT and CDR2 as FQNNGV. The CDR3 loop is CASSLGTGISNQPQHF. In DNA, the CDR3 is TGTGCCAGCAGCTTAGGGACAGGGATTAGCAATCAGCCCCAGCATTTT.

The gene calls are TRBV6-4 and TRBJ1-4, with a weak D call TRBD1 (5 bases). Between the trimmed V and J ends, which lost 3 bases and 3 bases, there was a span of 11 bases. CDR1 is MRHNA, CDR2 SNTAGT, per germline. The CDR3 extends over 15 amino acids. CDR3 amino acids: CASSEGRSANEKLFF. The CDR3 DNA follows: TGTGCCAGCAGTGAGGGGCGCTCAGCTAATGAAAAACTGTTTTTT.

This rearrangement joins TRBV7-2 to TRBJ2-1; 16 bases agree with TRBD2. Trimming removed 0 bases from V and 2 bases from J; junction bases left unmatched: 7. Per the germline V gene, CDR1 is SGHTA and CDR2 is FQGNSA. CDR3 length equals 20 residues. CDR3 amino acids: CASSLARSGLAGGTYNEQFF. CDR3 DNA: TGTGCCAGCAGCTTAGCGCGGTCGGGACTAGCGGGGGGGACCTACAATGAGCAGTTCTTC.

CDR3 residues: CASSLSPAGGLSYEQYF. For the CDR3, the DNA is TGTGCCAGCTCACTTTCTCCGGCAGGGGGCCTCTCCTACGAGCAGTACTTC. The chain combines TRBV18 with TRBJ2-7; 8 bases line up with TRBD1. Trimming removed 4 bases from V and 0 bases from J; junction bases left unmatched: 11. CDR1 and CDR2 from the germline V gene are KGHSH and LQKENI. This CDR3 region has 17 residues.

This chain joins TRBV29-1 and TRBJ2-1, with D possibly matching TRBD1 (6 bases). Trimming cost V 7 bases and J 7 bases, with 23 bases left between them. The CDR3 runs 15 residues. Germline V lookup: CDR1 SQVTM, CDR2 ANQGSEA. The CDR3 sequence: CSGTGDTGPQNEQFF. The DNA for the CDR3 is TGCAGCGGCACCGGCGATACAGGGCCCCAGAATGAGCAGTTCTTC.

This chain connects TRBV2 to TRBJ2-3; 13 nucleotides line up with TRBD2. Germline CDR1 is SNHLY and CDR2 is FYNNEI. This CDR3 is 14 amino acids long. V lost 3 bases to trimming and J lost 6 bases; unmatched junction nucleotides: 0. For the CDR3, the DNA is TGTGCCAGCAGTGAGGGACTAGCGGGGGATACGCAGTATTTT. Protein product: CASSEGLAGDTQYF. The whole variable domain, filled in from reference TRBV2 and TRBJ2-3, reads EPEVTQTPSHQVTQMGQEVILRCVPISNHLYFYWYRQILGQKVEFLVSFYNNEISEKSEIFDDQFSVERPDGSNFTLKIRSTKLEDSAMYFCASSEGLAGDTQYFGPGTRLTVL.

The chain carries TRBV7-3 and TRBJ2-3; the D is unclear. Germline CDR1 is SGHTA and CDR2 is FQGTGA. The CDR3 has 13 amino acids. Trimming took off 2 bases at V and 2 bases at J, with 5 bases between the two ends. CDR3 region: CASSLATTDTQYF. Here the CDR3 DNA reads TGTGCCAGCAGCTTAGCTACCACAGATACGCAGTATTTT.

Only one count was recorded for this clone. The chain combines TRBV6-2 or TRBV6-3 with TRBJ2-1; 7 bases line up with TRBD1. Per germline, CDR1 MNHEY and CDR2 SVGEGT. The CDR3 length is 16 residues. J was trimmed by 3 bases and V by 1 base; bases with no gene match: 6. The CDR3 nucleotides read TGTGCCAGCAGTTACTTGGGACAGACTATCTACAATGAGCAGTTCTTC. Encoded protein: CASSYLGQTIYNEQFF.

This chain joins TRBV6-5 and TRBJ2-5, with 7 bases aligning to TRBD2. The CDR3 covers 12 residues. V gave up 6 bases and J gave up 4 bases; unmatched junction bases: 2. Germline values: CDR1 MNHEY, CDR2 SVGAGI. The CDR3 nucleotides are TGTGCCAGCAGGACGGGGGGAGAGACCCAGTACTTC. Its protein is CASRTGGETQYF.

A single count supports this clone. The chain has TRBV9 and TRBJ2-2; no clear D gene. The CDR3 consists of 13 residues. V was trimmed by 0 bases and J by 5 bases, leaving 5 bases between them. The V gene's germline CDR1 is SGDLS and CDR2 YYNGEE. The CDR3 coding sequence is TGTGCCAGCAGCGTAGTCGGGACCGGGGAGCTGTTTTTT. Residues: CASSVVGTGELFF.

The rearrangement links TRBV6-1 to TRBJ1-2; a weak D match, TRBD1 (5 bases). CDR3 length equals 13 residues. Trimming removed 2 bases from V and 5 bases from J, with 9 bases in between. Germline V gene lookup returns CDR1 MNHNS and CDR2 SASEGT. The CDR3 loop is CASSETGRYGYTF. The CDR3 DNA is TGTGCCAGCAGTGAAACAGGACGATATGGCTACACCTTC.

This chain uses TRBV13 with TRBJ1-4, with D possibly matching TRBD1 (5 bases). This CDR3 region has 15 residues. Germline CDR1 reads PRHDT; CDR2 reads FYEKMQ (reference sequence). Trimming removed 0 bases at V and 5 bases at J, with 10 bases between. The CDR3 spells CASSLGQRGNEKLFF. The CDR3 region has the DNA TGTGCCAGCAGCTTAGGCCAACGGGGGAATGAAAAACTGTTTTTT.

As regards this clone: Sequence at one end of the junction differs from germline and may be a read error. The chain combines TRBV7-7 with TRBJ1-2; a weak D match, TRBD1 (6 bases). This CDR3 has 19 amino acids. The germline gives CDR1 SSHAT, CDR2 FNYEAQ (reference sequence). The CDR3 loop reads CASSPCGISRGLLEDGYTF. Written as DNA, the CDR3 is TGTGCTAGCAGCCCTTGTGGGATAAGCAGGGGCCTCCTAGAAGATGGCTACACCTTC. Full variable domain (remainder filled in from reference TRBV7-7 and TRBJ1-2): GAGVSQSPRYKVTKRGQDVTLRCDPISSHATLYWYQQALGQGPEFLTYFNYEAQPDKSGLPSDRFSAERPEGSISTLTIQRTEQRDSAMYRCASSPCGISRGLLEDGYTFGSGTRLTVV.

The V call is TRBV11-3, the J call TRBJ2-1; 9 nucleotides match TRBD1. The V gene end was trimmed by 5 bases and the J gene end by 7 bases; junction bases not matched to a gene: 9. Per the germline V gene, CDR1 is SGHNT and CDR2 is YENEEA. This CDR3 is built from 15 residues. CDR3 protein: CASSPAGQGWNEQFF. The CDR3 nucleotides are TGTGCCAGCAGCCCTGCGGGACAGGGTTGGAATGAGCAGTTCTTC.

J is TRBJ2-7 and V is TRBV18; D gene ambiguous. CDR1 and CDR2 (germline): KGHSH, LQKENI. Trimming took 6 bases from V and 2 from J, leaving 8 bases between them. This CDR3 has 12 amino acids. The CDR3 bases are TGTGCCAGCTCTAGTCCGACCTACGAGCAGTACTTC. This codes for CASSSPTYEQYF.

The CDR3 region is CASSQGLVGTDTQYF. The CDR3 DNA sequence: TGTGCCAGCAGCCAAGGACTAGTCGGCACAGATACGCAGTATTTT. The chain carries TRBV3-1 (or the pseudogene TRBV3-2) and TRBJ2-3; D is perhaps TRBD2 (6 bases). Trimming stripped 1 base from V and 1 base from J, with 9 bases between. CDR1 and CDR2 (germline): LGHDT, YNNKEL (reference sequence). The CDR3 covers 15 residues.